The TCR beta chain described here comes from a study of control samples from healthy donors and cancer patients. The protocol was immunoSEQ multiplex PCR, while the TCRdb copy is restricted to in-frame clones and leaves out a portion. Here the sample spans some 160,000 clones, approximately 91% being singletons. V lost 3 bases to trimming and J lost 0 bases, with 5 bases between them. The germline gives CDR1 SNHLY, CDR2 FYNNEI. This CDR3 comprises 13 residues. The chain combines TRBV2 with TRBJ1-1; D ambiguous. This TCR was sampled from a man younger than 40 in good health. Material for sequencing was blood. CDR3 nucleotide sequence: TGTGCCAGCAGTGACAGTATGAACACTGAAGCTTTCTTT. The encoded protein is CASSDSMNTEAFF.